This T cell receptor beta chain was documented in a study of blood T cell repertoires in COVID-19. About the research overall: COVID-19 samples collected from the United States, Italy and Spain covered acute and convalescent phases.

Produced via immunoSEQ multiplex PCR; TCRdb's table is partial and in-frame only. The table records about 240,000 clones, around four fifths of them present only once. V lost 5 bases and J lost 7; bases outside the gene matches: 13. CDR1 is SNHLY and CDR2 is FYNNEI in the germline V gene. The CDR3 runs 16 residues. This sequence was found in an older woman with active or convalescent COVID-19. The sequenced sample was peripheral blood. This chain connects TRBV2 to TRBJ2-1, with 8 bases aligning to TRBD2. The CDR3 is CASSPFAGGSSNEQFF. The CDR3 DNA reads TGTGCCAGCAGTCCGTTCGCGGGGGGCTCGAGTAATGAGCAGTTCTTC.